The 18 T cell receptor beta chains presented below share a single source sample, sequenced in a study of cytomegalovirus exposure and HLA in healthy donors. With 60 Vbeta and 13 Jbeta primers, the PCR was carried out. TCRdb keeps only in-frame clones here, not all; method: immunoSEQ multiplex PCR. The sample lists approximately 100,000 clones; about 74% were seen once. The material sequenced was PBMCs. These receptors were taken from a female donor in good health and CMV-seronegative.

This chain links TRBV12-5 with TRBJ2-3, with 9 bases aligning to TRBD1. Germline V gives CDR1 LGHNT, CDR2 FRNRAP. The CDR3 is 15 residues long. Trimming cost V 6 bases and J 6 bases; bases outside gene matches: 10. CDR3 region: CASGGTGSFQDTQYF. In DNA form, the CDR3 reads TGTGCTAGTGGGGGGACAGGGTCGTTTCAGGATACGCAGTATTTT.

The CDR3 DNA follows: TGTGCCAGCAACCCAAGAGGTCGCGATAATTCACCCCTCCACTTT. Protein product: CASNPRGRDNSPLHF. This chain connects TRBV9 to TRBJ1-6; D is unclear. Germline V gene data show CDR1 as SGDLS and CDR2 as YYNGEE. This CDR3 is 15 amino acids long. The V end lost 6 bases, the J end lost 5 bases, and 15 bases lay between the germline ends.

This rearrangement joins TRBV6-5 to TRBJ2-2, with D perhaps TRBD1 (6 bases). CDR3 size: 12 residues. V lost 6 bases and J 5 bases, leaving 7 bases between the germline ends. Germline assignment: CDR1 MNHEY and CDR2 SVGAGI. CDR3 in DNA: TGTGCCAGCAGAACAGGGACCGGGGAGCTGTTTTTT. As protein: CASRTGTGELFF.

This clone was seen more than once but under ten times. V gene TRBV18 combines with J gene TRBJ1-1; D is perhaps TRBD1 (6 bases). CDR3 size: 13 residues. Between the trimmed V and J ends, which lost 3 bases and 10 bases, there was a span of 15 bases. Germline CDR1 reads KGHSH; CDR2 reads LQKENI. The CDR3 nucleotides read TGTGCCAGCTCACCCAGCGACACCAGGGGAGCTTTCTTT. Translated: CASSPSDTRGAFF. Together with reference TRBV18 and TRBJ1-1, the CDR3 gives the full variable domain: NAGVMQNPRHLVRRRGQEARLRCSPMKGHSHVYWYRQLPEEGLKFMVYLQKENIIDESGMPKERFSAEFPKEGPSILRIQQVVRGDSAAYFCASSPSDTRGAFFGQGTRLTVV.

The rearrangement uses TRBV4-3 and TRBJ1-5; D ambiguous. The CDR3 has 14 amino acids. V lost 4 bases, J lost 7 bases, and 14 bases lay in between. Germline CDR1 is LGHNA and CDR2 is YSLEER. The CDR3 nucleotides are TGCGCCAGCAGCCGGGATCTGGGGAGACAGCCCCAGCATTTT. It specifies CASSRDLGRQPQHF.

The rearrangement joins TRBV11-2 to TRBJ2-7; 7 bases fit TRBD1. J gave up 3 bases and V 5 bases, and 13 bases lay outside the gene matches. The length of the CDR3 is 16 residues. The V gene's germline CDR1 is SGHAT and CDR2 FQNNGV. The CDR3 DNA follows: TGTGCCAGCAGCCCCAGACAGGGTCGAGGGGTCTACGAGCAGTACTTC. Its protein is CASSPRQGRGVYEQYF.

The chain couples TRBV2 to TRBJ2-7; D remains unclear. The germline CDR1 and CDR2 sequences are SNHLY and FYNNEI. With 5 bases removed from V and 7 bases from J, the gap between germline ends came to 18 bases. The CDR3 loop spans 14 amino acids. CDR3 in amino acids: CASSPLFSAEEQYF. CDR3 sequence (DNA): TGTGCCAGCAGTCCTCTGTTTAGTGCGGAGGAGCAGTACTTC.

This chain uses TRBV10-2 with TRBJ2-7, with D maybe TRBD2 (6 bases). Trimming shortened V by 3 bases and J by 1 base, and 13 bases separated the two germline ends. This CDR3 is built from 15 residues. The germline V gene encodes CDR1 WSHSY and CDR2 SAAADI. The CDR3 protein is CASSDRSGVSYEQYF. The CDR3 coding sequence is TGCGCCAGCAGTGACCGTTCGGGAGTGTCCTACGAGCAGTACTTC.

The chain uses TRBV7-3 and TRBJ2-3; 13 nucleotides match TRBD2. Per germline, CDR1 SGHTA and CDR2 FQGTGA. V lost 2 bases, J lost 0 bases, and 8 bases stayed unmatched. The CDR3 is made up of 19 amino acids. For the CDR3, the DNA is TGTGCCAGCAGCTTAGGGGCGCCGGGACTAGCGGGGAGCACAGATACGCAGTATTTT. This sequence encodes CASSLGAPGLAGSTDTQYF.

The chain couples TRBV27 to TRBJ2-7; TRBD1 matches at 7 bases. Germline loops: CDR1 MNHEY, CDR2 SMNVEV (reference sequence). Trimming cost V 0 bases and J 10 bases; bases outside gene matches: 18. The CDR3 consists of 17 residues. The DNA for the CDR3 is TGTGCCAGCAGTTTATCGTCCATCCCACCCCGACAGGGCCCCCAGTACTTC. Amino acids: CASSLSSIPPRQGPQYF.

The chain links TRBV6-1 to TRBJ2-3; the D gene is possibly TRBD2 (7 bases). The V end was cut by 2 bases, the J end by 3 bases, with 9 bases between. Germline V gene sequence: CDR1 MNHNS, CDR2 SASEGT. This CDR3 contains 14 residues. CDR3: CASSERGGTDTQYF. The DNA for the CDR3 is TGTGCCAGCAGTGAAAGGGGGGGGACAGATACGCAGTATTTT.

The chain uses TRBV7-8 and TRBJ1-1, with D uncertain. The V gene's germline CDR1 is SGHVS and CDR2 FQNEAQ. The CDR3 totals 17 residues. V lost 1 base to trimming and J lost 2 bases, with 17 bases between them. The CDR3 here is CASSLGRSGYANTEAFF. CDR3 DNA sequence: TGTGCCAGCAGCTTAGGGCGGTCGGGATATGCTAACACTGAAGCTTTCTTT.

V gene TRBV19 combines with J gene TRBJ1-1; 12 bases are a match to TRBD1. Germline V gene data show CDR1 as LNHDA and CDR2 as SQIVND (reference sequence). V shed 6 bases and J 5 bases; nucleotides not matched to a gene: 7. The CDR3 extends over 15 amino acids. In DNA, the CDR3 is TGTGCCAGTAGCTGGGACAGGGGGCTGAGAACTGAAGCTTTCTTT. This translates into CASSWDRGLRTEAFF. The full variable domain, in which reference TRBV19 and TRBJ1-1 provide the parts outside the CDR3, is DGGITQSPKYLFRKEGQNVTLSCEQNLNHDAMYWYRQDPGQGLRLIYYSQIVNDFQKGDIAEGYSVSREKKESFPLTVTSAQKNPTAFYLCASSWDRGLRTEAFFGQGTRLTVV.

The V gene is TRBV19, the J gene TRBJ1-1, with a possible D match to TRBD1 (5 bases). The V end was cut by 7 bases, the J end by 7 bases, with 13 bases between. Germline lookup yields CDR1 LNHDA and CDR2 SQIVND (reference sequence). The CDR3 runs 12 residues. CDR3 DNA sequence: TGTGCCAGTATAGGGAGGGGAGGTGAAGCTTTCTTT. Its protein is CASIGRGGEAFF. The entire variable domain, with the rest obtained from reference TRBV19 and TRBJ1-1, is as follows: DGGITQSPKYLFRKEGQNVTLSCEQNLNHDAMYWYRQDPGQGLRLIYYSQIVNDFQKGDIAEGYSVSREKKESFPLTVTSAQKNPTAFYLCASIGRGGEAFFGQGTRLTVV.

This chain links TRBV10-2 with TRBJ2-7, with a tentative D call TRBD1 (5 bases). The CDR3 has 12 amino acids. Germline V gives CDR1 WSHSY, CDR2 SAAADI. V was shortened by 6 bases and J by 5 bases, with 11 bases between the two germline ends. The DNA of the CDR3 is TGCGCCAGCAGCCCGACAGAAAACGAGCAGTACTTC. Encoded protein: CASSPTENEQYF.

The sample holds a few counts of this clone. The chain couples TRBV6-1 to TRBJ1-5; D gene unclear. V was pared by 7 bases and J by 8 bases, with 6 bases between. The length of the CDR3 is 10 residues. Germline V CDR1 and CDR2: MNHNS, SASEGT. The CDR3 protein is CASNREPQHF. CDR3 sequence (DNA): TGTGCCAGCAACCGGGAGCCCCAGCATTTT.

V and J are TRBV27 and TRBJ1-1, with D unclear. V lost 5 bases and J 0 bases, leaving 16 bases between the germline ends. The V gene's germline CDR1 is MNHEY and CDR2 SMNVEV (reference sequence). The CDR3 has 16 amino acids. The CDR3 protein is CASSTTIRSMNTEAFF. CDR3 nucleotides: TGTGCCAGCAGTACCACTATAAGGTCCATGAACACTGAAGCTTTCTTT.

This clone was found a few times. CDR3 sequence reads: CASSGIAGGFYEQYF. DNA for the CDR3: TGTGCCAGCAGCGGGATAGCGGGGGGCTTTTACGAGCAGTACTTC. V is TRBV5-6 and J is TRBJ2-7, with 10 bases identical to TRBD2. The CDR3 has 15 residues. V shed 4 bases and J 4 bases; nucleotides not matched to a gene: 8. Germline V gene data show CDR1 as SGHDT and CDR2 as YYEEEE.